These 21 T cell receptor beta chains share one sample of origin, sequenced in a study of cytomegalovirus exposure and HLA in healthy donors. PCR employed 60 Vbeta and 13 Jbeta primers. TCRdb's table, derived via immunoSEQ multiplex PCR, lists solely in-frame clones and lacks some. The repertoire includes 150,000 to 200,000 clones, over 65% of them detected once, and 2.8% sits in the top ten. The sequencing input was PBMCs. These receptors were obtained from a woman between 35 and 50 years old in good health and CMV-seropositive.

The V and J genes are TRBV9 and TRBJ2-5; 8 nucleotides line up with TRBD1. CDR3 length equals 15 residues. V was pared by 2 bases and J by 5 bases, with 8 bases of the junction left unmatched. Germline V gene lookup returns CDR1 SGDLS and CDR2 YYNGEE. The CDR3 protein is CASSVGTGGWETQYF. Written as DNA, the CDR3 is TGTGCCAGCAGCGTCGGGACAGGAGGATGGGAGACCCAGTACTTC.

As to this clone: At the DNA level, this CDR3 is encoded by other sequences in the same sample as well. The V gene is TRBV28, the J gene TRBJ1-2, with D unclear. The length of the CDR3 is 13 residues. V lost 3 bases, J lost 2 bases, and 7 bases lay in between. Germline CDR1 and CDR2: MDHEN and SYDVKM. The CDR3 DNA reads as TGTGCCAGCAGTTTGCCTCAGAACTATGGCTACACCTTC. Translated: CASSLPQNYGYTF.

The gene calls are TRBV7-9 and TRBJ2-7; 11 positions match TRBD2. This CDR3 is 18 amino acids long. The germline gives CDR1 SEHNR, CDR2 FQNEAQ (reference sequence). V lost 4 bases to trimming and J lost 0 bases; unmatched junction nucleotides: 11. As DNA, the CDR3 is TGTGCCAGCAGCTCGACTAGCGGGACTCATCATAGCTCCTACGAGCAGTACTTC. Its translation is CASSSTSGTHHSSYEQYF.

On this clone: One end of the junction is discordant with germline, which a read error may explain. The chain joins TRBV7-9 to TRBJ1-6; 9 nucleotides match TRBD1. CDR1 SEHNR and CDR2 FQNEAQ come from the germline V gene (reference sequence). The CDR3 has 16 amino acids. The CDR3 DNA reads as TGTTCCAGCAGCCCCGGACAGGGGAACTATAATTCACCCCTCCACTTT. Protein product: CSSSPGQGNYNSPLHF.

This clone was seen a few times. This rearrangement joins TRBV9 to TRBJ1-1; weak D call: TRBD1 (5 bases). Trimming stripped 1 base from V and 1 base from J, with 11 bases between. In germline, CDR1 is SGDLS, CDR2 YYNGEE. This CDR3 region has 15 residues. CDR3 in amino acids: CASSVSAGWNTEAFF. DNA for the CDR3: TGTGCCAGCAGCGTATCGGCAGGGTGGAACACTGAAGCTTTCTTT.

The rearrangement uses TRBV7-3 and TRBJ2-2; the match to TRBD1 covers 11 bases. Germline V CDR1 and CDR2: SGHTA, FQGTGA. The CDR3 length is 17 residues. The V segment lost 4 bases and the J segment 6 bases; nucleotides outside the gene matches: 10. CDR3: CASSSPRTGGIPGELFF. Written as DNA, the CDR3 is TGTGCCAGCAGCTCACCCCGGACAGGGGGCATCCCCGGGGAGCTGTTTTTT.

The chain joins TRBV5-1 to TRBJ1-1; the match to TRBD1 covers 9 bases. V trimming: 5 bases; J trimming: 6 bases; junction bases outside the gene matches: 17. Germline V gene sequence: CDR1 SGHRS, CDR2 YFSETQ. The CDR3 has 17 amino acids. The CDR3 loop reads CASRPLTGGSIVSEAFF. The CDR3 DNA follows: TGCGCCAGCAGACCGCTAACAGGGGGCTCGATAGTTTCTGAAGCTTTCTTT.

This sequence joins TRBV18 and TRBJ2-1; TRBD2 matches at 9 bases. Germline V gives CDR1 KGHSH, CDR2 LQKENI. The CDR3 has 16 amino acids. V was clipped by 3 bases and J by 7 bases; unmatched bases: 10. Here the CDR3 reads CASSPSIAGAGNEQFF. CDR3 DNA: TGTGCCAGCTCACCGTCGATAGCGGGAGCGGGTAATGAGCAGTTCTTC. Complete variable domain (other parts from reference TRBV18 and TRBJ2-1): NAGVMQNPRHLVRRRGQEARLRCSPMKGHSHVYWYRQLPEEGLKFMVYLQKENIIDESGMPKERFSAEFPKEGPSILRIQQVVRGDSAAYFCASSPSIAGAGNEQFFGPGTRLTVL.

This clone was seen a few times. The V gene is TRBV7-2, the J gene TRBJ1-2; 9 nucleotides match TRBD1. The CDR3 totals 14 residues. Trimming at V came to 7 bases and at J to 0 bases, leaving 3 bases not matched to a gene. Germline V CDR1 and CDR2: SGHTA, FQGNSA. The DNA of the CDR3 is TGTGCCAGCACCGGGGACAGGGCTAACTATGGCTACACCTTC. This sequence encodes CASTGDRANYGYTF.

The chain recombines TRBV2 with TRBJ2-1; D remains ambiguous. The germline V gene has CDR1 SNHLY and CDR2 FYNNEI. The ends were cut back, 3 bases at V and 2 bases at J, with 5 bases in the middle. This CDR3 comprises 13 residues. The CDR3 DNA is TGTGCCAGCAGTGACCCAGCCTACAATGAGCAGTTCTTC. This gives the protein CASSDPAYNEQFF.

The chain has TRBV6-6 and TRBJ2-7; TRBD1 is a possible D gene (7 bases). The CDR3 is 14 amino acids. The germline CDR1 and CDR2 sequences are MNHNY and SVGAGI (reference sequence). Deletions cut 7 bases from V and 4 bases from J, with 17 bases between. DNA of the CDR3: TGTGCCAGCACCCCCTCAGGGGGGAGGTACGAGCAGTACTTC. Its protein product is CASTPSGGRYEQYF.

This chain connects TRBV9 to TRBJ1-1; no clear D. CDR1 is SGDLS and CDR2 is YYNGEE in the germline V gene. V shed 0 bases and J shed 2 bases, with 5 bases lying between them. The CDR3 consists of 13 residues. The CDR3 nucleotides read TGTGCCAGCAGCGTAGGCAGAAACACTGAAGCTTTCTTT. Amino acid sequence: CASSVGRNTEAFF.

There are a few counts of this clone. V usage is TRBV15 and J usage is TRBJ1-4; 7 nucleotides agree with TRBD1. The CDR3 sequence is 16 residues long. The V and J ends lost 2 bases and 8 bases, in that order; junction bases with no gene match: 11. Germline CDR1 and CDR2: LNHNV and YYDKDF (reference sequence). The CDR3 protein is CATSRKTGTEKEKLFF. The CDR3, as DNA: TGTGCCACCAGCAGAAAAACCGGGACAGAGAAAGAAAAACTGTTTTTT.

A remark on this clone: A junction boundary mismatches the germline segment, possibly from a read error. This sequence joins TRBV28 and TRBJ1-5; perhaps TRBD1 as D (5 bases). This CDR3 comprises 14 residues. The germline V gene encodes CDR1 MDHEN and CDR2 SYDVKM. CDR3 residues: CASSWRGGEQPQNF. CDR3 DNA sequence: TGTGCCAGCAGTTGGCGGGGAGGGGAACAGCCCCAGAATTTT. The whole variable domain, remainder taken from reference TRBV28 and TRBJ1-5, is DVKVTQSSRYLVKRTGEKVFLECVQDMDHENMFWYRQDPGLGLRLIYFSYDVKMKEKGDIPEGYSVSREKKERFSLILESASTNQTSMYLCASSWRGGEQPQNFGDGTRLSIL.

The chain joins TRBV6-5 to TRBJ1-3; D not certain. Germline CDR1 is MNHEY and CDR2 is SVGAGI. There are 14 residues in the CDR3. Trimming removed 6 bases from V and 0 bases from J, with 9 bases in between. The CDR3 coding sequence is TGTGCCAGCAGGCGTACTTACTCTGGAAACACCATATATTTT. It yields the protein CASRRTYSGNTIYF.

This clone appeared once. Germline and junction disagree at one end, which may indicate a read error. Within the sample, other DNA sequences also encode this same CDR3. The rearrangement uses TRBV28 and TRBJ1-1; 7 positions match TRBD1. Germline loops: CDR1 MDHEN, CDR2 SYDVKM. The CDR3 has 13 amino acids. As DNA, the CDR3 is TGCGCCAGCACCAAGGGGGCCGGGACTGAAGCTTTCTTT. Translation gives CASTKGAGTEAFF. The variable domain in full, with the rest retrieved from reference TRBV28 and TRBJ1-1, is DVKVTQSSRYLVKRTGEKVFLECVQDMDHENMFWYRQDPGLGLRLIYFSYDVKMKEKGDIPEGYSVSREKKERFSLILESASTNQTSMYLCASTKGAGTEAFFGQGTRLTVV.

This clone was counted a single time. J is TRBJ2-2 and V is TRBV13, with TRBD2 matching 9 bases. After removal of 1 base from V and 2 bases from J, the junction contained 5 bases not matched to a gene. Germline CDR1 PRHDT, CDR2 FYEKMQ (reference sequence). This CDR3 has 17 residues. This CDR3 reads CASSLEAGGRNTGELFF. The DNA for the CDR3 is TGTGCCAGCAGCTTAGAAGCGGGGGGCCGCAACACCGGGGAGCTGTTTTTT. The full variable domain, in which reference TRBV13 and TRBJ2-2 provide the parts outside the CDR3, is AAGVIQSPRHLIKEKRETATLKCYPIPRHDTVYWYQQGPGQDPQFLISFYEKMQSDKGSIPDRFSAQQFSDYHSELNMSSLELGDSALYFCASSLEAGGRNTGELFFGEGSRLTVL.

The genes are TRBV5-1 and TRBJ2-5; 10 nucleotides align to TRBD2. The DNA end is more similar to TRBJ2-7, so the J call may be wrong. Germline-derived CDR1 and CDR2 are SGHRS and YFSETQ. CDR3 length: 16 amino acids. The CDR3 DNA reads TGCGCCAGCAGCTCCGACCCTAGCGGGAGCTCCTACGAGCAGTACTTC. Its protein product is CASSSDPSGSSYEQYF.

This clone turned up a few times. The CDR3 protein is CASIRDQTGEAFF. For the CDR3, the DNA is TGCGCCAGCATAAGAGATCAGACAGGAGAGGCTTTCTTT. This chain links TRBV5-1 with TRBJ1-1, with D perhaps TRBD1 (6 bases). With 6 bases removed from V and 11 bases from J, the gap between germline ends came to 20 bases. The CDR3 covers 13 residues. Per the germline V gene, CDR1 is SGHRS and CDR2 is YFSETQ.

This sequence joins TRBV7-2 and TRBJ2-1, with 11 bases that match TRBD2. This CDR3 is built from 16 residues. V lost 1 base, J lost 8 bases, and 7 bases stayed unmatched. Per the germline V gene, CDR1 is SGHTA and CDR2 is FQGNSA. CDR3 bases: TGTGCCAGCAGCTTAGGTCTTCTAGCGGGAGGTTATGAGCAGTTCTTC. This gives the protein CASSLGLLAGGYEQFF.

V gene TRBV27 combines with J gene TRBJ1-2; D remains unclear. The ends were cut back, 6 bases at V and 8 bases at J, with 13 bases in the middle. CDR1 and CDR2 from the germline V gene are MNHEY and SMNVEV (reference sequence). The CDR3 runs 12 residues. CDR3 sequence (DNA): TGTGCCAGCAGGCCTGAGGGCCGAGGCTACACCTTC. Amino acids: CASRPEGRGYTF.